Below are 20 T cell receptor beta chains sequenced from a single sample in a study of response to subunit inactivated influenza vaccine. Using its own MiXCR run on the RT-PCR reads, TCRdb lists one record per CDR3 protein. This table holds approximately 480,000 distinct CDR3 sequences, approximately 9.9% found once. Here the sequenced sample was PBMCs from blood, taken 35 to 45 days after vaccination. These TCRs come from a man aged 50-59 years who received an inactivated influenza vaccine.

The V call is TRBV2, the J call TRBJ2-2; D remains ambiguous. The length of the CDR3 is 14 residues. Germline lookup yields CDR1 SNHLY and CDR2 FYNNEI. Trimming took off 0 bases at V and 4 bases at J, with 6 bases between the two ends. CDR3: CASSEAGSTGELFF. The CDR3 DNA sequence: TGTGCCAGCAGTGAAGCGGGCAGCACCGGGGAGCTGTTTTTT.

This clonotype was seen ten or more times. The V gene is TRBV12-3 or TRBV12-4, the J gene TRBJ1-2; D uncertain. V was trimmed by 3 bases and J by 1 base, leaving 15 bases between them. This CDR3 spans 16 amino acids. The CDR3 protein is CASSFVSSGSNYGYTF. The CDR3 DNA follows: TGTGCCAGCAGTTTCGTTTCTTCAGGCAGTAACTATGGCTACACCTTC.

There are many counts of this clonotype. The chain combines TRBV12-3 or TRBV12-4 with TRBJ2-1, with 12 bases aligning to TRBD2. Trimming at V came to 6 bases and at J to 7 bases, leaving 7 bases not matched to a gene. The CDR3 runs to 15 residues. The CDR3 region has the DNA TGTGCCAGCAGGGAAACTAGCGGGAGGAGGAATGAGCAGTTCTTC. Translating gives CASRETSGRRNEQFF.

This clonotype showed up just a few times. The CDR3 spells CASSSGTRDEQYF. Here the CDR3 DNA reads TGCGCCAGCAGCTCCGGGACTAGGGACGAGCAGTACTTC. The rearrangement joins TRBV5-1 to TRBJ2-7, with 8 bases identical to TRBD2. This CDR3 contains 13 residues. V was clipped by 3 bases and J by 5 bases; unmatched bases: 4. Germline-derived CDR1 and CDR2 are SGHRS and YFSETQ. Supplemented by reference TRBV5-1 and TRBJ2-7, the full variable domain reads KAGVTQTPRYLIKTRGQQVTLSCSPISGHRSVSWYQQTPGQGLQFLFEYFSETQRNKGNFPGRFSGRQFSNSRSEMNVSTLELGDSALYLCASSSGTRDEQYFGPGTRLTVT.

This clonotype was seen a handful of times. The CDR3 is CASRPTGRLTGELFF. CDR3 sequence (DNA): TGTGCCAGCAGACCGACAGGGCGGTTAACCGGGGAGCTGTTTTTT. V is TRBV6-1 and J is TRBJ2-2, with 7 bases lining up with TRBD1. J lost 5 bases, V lost 6 bases, and 9 bases had no gene match. The CDR3 is made up of 15 amino acids. Germline assignment: CDR1 MNHNS and CDR2 SASEGT.

This clonotype was picked up many times. The rearrangement uses TRBV20-1 and TRBJ2-1, with 8 nucleotides matching TRBD2. Germline CDR1 is DFQATT and CDR2 is SNEGSKA (reference sequence). Trimming removed 6 bases from V and 3 bases from J; junction bases left unmatched: 13. The CDR3 has 16 amino acids. CDR3 loop: CSARAITLADYNEQFF. The CDR3 DNA follows: TGCAGTGCCAGGGCCATAACACTAGCGGACTACAATGAGCAGTTCTTC.

The chain combines TRBV5-1 with TRBJ2-7, with TRBD1 as a possible D gene (6 bases). There are 13 residues in the CDR3. V lost 2 bases and J lost 5, with 11 bases in between. The germline gives CDR1 SGHRS, CDR2 YFSETQ. The CDR3 nucleotides are TGCGCCAGCAGCTTTATTTCAGGGGACGAGCAGTACTTC. The encoded protein is CASSFISGDEQYF.

This clonotype was observed at least ten times. The chain couples TRBV28 to TRBJ2-1, with 8 positions matching TRBD1. The CDR3 loop spans 13 amino acids. Germline V gene data show CDR1 as MDHEN and CDR2 as SYDVKM. The junction had 4 bases not matched to a gene; V was cut back by 6 bases and J by 6 bases. CDR3 residues: CASRTTGVNEQFF. CDR3 DNA: TGTGCCAGCAGAACGACAGGGGTCAATGAGCAGTTCTTC.

This clonotype was counted ten times or more. V usage is TRBV27 and J usage is TRBJ2-1; 8 nucleotides agree with TRBD2. CDR1 is MNHEY, CDR2 SMNVEV, per germline (reference sequence). V dropped 5 bases and J dropped 7; count of bases not matched to a gene: 13. The CDR3 extends over 16 amino acids. The CDR3: CASSLRLARHGNEQFF. The CDR3 DNA follows: TGTGCCAGCAGTCTAAGACTAGCGCGCCATGGGAATGAGCAGTTCTTC.

The chain is built from TRBV28 and TRBJ2-7; TRBD1 might be the D (7 bases). The CDR3 totals 14 residues. CDR1 is MDHEN, CDR2 SYDVKM, per germline. Trimming shortened V by 6 bases and J by 7 bases, and 19 bases separated the two germline ends. CDR3: CASRHNRGGWEQYF. The CDR3 nucleotides are TGTGCCAGCAGACACAACAGGGGAGGTTGGGAGCAGTACTTC.

This clonotype was seen ten or more times. The chain uses TRBV15 and TRBJ2-6; no clear D. This CDR3 spans 20 amino acids. Trimming removed 2 bases at V and 1 base at J, with 21 bases between. The germline gives CDR1 LNHNV, CDR2 YYDKDF (reference sequence). CDR3 amino acids: CATSRLTLDLFASGANVLTF. In DNA form, the CDR3 reads TGTGCCACCAGCAGACTAACACTTGACCTCTTTGCGTCTGGGGCCAACGTCCTGACTTTC.

The sample holds a few counts of this clonotype. The gene calls are TRBV11-2 and TRBJ1-3, with 7 bases aligning to TRBD1. Germline CDR1 SGHAT, CDR2 FQNNGV. The length of the CDR3 is 15 residues. V gave up 5 bases and J gave up 0 bases; unmatched junction bases: 4. In nucleotides, the CDR3 is TGTGCCAGCAGCCGTACAGGGGACTCTGGAAACACCATATATTTT. The encoded protein is CASSRTGDSGNTIYF.

This clonotype was observed a few times. V usage is TRBV6-5 and J usage is TRBJ2-7; D unresolved. This CDR3 spans 14 amino acids. Germline V lookup: CDR1 MNHEY, CDR2 SVGAGI. Trimming took off 2 bases at V and 4 bases at J, with 12 bases between the two ends. CDR3 region: CASSYRGRGYEQYF. In nucleotides, the CDR3 is TGTGCCAGCAGTTACAGAGGCAGAGGTTACGAGCAGTACTTC.

The chain couples TRBV12-3 or TRBV12-4 to TRBJ2-1; TRBD2 matches at 7 bases. The length of the CDR3 is 13 residues. Germline trimming cut 7 bases from V and 6 bases from J; bases unmatched to any gene: 6. CDR3 amino acids: CASIPGGGNEQFF. The CDR3 DNA is TGTGCCAGCATCCCGGGAGGCGGCAATGAGCAGTTCTTC.

This clonotype appeared a few times. The CDR3 DNA reads as TGTGCCAGCAGTTTAGCGCGAGGACAGGGCGCGACCCAGTACTTC. Its protein product is CASSLARGQGATQYF. This rearrangement joins TRBV12-3 or TRBV12-4 to TRBJ2-5; TRBD1 matches at 8 bases. This CDR3 contains 15 residues. After removal of 0 bases from V and 7 bases from J, the junction contained 7 bases not matched to a gene.

The V and J genes are TRBV6-2 or TRBV6-3 and TRBJ2-7; 8 bases are shared with TRBD2. CDR1 is MNHEY, CDR2 SVGEGT, per germline. Germline trimming cut 0 bases from V and 5 bases from J; bases unmatched to any gene: 9. This CDR3 contains 16 residues. The CDR3 protein is CASSYSTLAGGDEQYF. The CDR3 nucleotides read TGTGCCAGCAGTTACTCGACCCTGGCGGGAGGAGACGAGCAGTACTTC.

This clonotype has only a few counts. The chain recombines TRBV27 with TRBJ2-3; TRBD2 is a possible D gene (7 bases). The V gene lost 4 bases and the J gene lost 0 bases, with 32 bases spanning the gap. The germline gives CDR1 MNHEY, CDR2 SMNVEV (reference sequence). The CDR3 has 22 amino acids. CDR3 nucleotide sequence: TGTGCCAGCAGTTCCCCCGCGGGGCGGGGGCCCATGAACAAGTATAGCACAGATACGCAGTATTTT. Protein product: CASSSPAGRGPMNKYSTDTQYF.

The gene calls are TRBV12-3 or TRBV12-4 and TRBJ2-5; D tentatively reads TRBD1 or TRBD2 (5 bases each). V gave up 2 bases and J gave up 1 base, with 11 bases separating them. The CDR3 has 15 amino acids. The CDR3 DNA reads TGTGCCAGCAGTTTAATGGGACGGCGCCAAGAGACCCAGTACTTC. Amino acids: CASSLMGRRQETQYF.

In its sample, this clonotype was seen a few times. The chain recombines TRBV7-2 with TRBJ2-1, with D possibly matching TRBD2 (7 bases). Per the germline V gene, CDR1 is SGHTA and CDR2 is FQGNSA. The length of the CDR3 is 16 residues. Trimming cost V 3 bases and J 5 bases, with 17 bases left between them. Written as DNA, the CDR3 is TGTGCCAGCAGCTTCCGGGGGGCGGGGACTCACAATGAGCAGTTCTTC. This sequence encodes CASSFRGAGTHNEQFF.

The chain recombines TRBV9 with TRBJ1-2, with D unclear. Per germline, CDR1 SGDLS and CDR2 YYNGEE. This CDR3 contains 14 residues. V was cut by 0 bases and J by 1 base, with 7 bases left in between. CDR3 coding DNA: TGTGCCAGCAGCGTAGGCCCAGATAACTATGGCTACACCTTC. The encoded protein is CASSVGPDNYGYTF.